One and the same sample provided the 2 T cell receptor beta chains below, sequenced in a study of cytomegalovirus exposure and HLA in healthy donors. In the PCR, 60 Vbeta and 13 Jbeta primers were used. Profiled with immunoSEQ multiplex PCR; TCRdb holds only in-frame clones, not every one. The profile shows about 150,000 clones, 77% of them singletons. The material sequenced was PBMCs. Receptors were obtained from a male donor in good health and CMV-seronegative.

This chain connects TRBV7-2 to TRBJ1-1, with 8 bases identical to TRBD1. This CDR3 has 13 residues. After removal of 3 bases from V and 6 bases from J, the junction contained 3 bases not matched to a gene. Germline loops: CDR1 SGHTA, CDR2 FQGNSA. CDR3 residues: CASSLQGAAEAFF. CDR3 sequence (DNA): TGTGCCAGCAGCTTGCAGGGGGCCGCTGAAGCTTTCTTT.

This clone was found a few times. The V call is TRBV4-1, the J call TRBJ2-7, with TRBD1 as a possible D gene (6 bases). The V end lost 3 bases, the J end lost 6 bases, and 18 bases lay between the germline ends. Germline V gene data show CDR1 as MGHRA and CDR2 as YSYEKL. The CDR3 totals 15 residues. DNA of the CDR3: TGCGCCAGCAGCCAGTACCAACAGGGTGTATCCGAGCAGTACTTC. The encoded protein is CASSQYQQGVSEQYF.